These T cell receptor beta chains were read from a single sample in a study of T cell responses to AZD1222 COVID-19 vaccine. The method was immunoSEQ multiplex PCR; TCRdb's version includes in-frame clones alone and lacks a portion of them. Of tens of thousands of clones in the sample, approximately 90% were seen once. The sequencing here drew on peripheral blood, taken 28 days after the second dose of the MenACWY control vaccine. The receptors shown here come from an adult who received the MenACWY meningococcal vaccine as a control. The CDR3 runs from the conserved cysteine through the conserved F or W. The order of the fields is J gene, V gene, CDR3 protein.

TRBJ2-5 TRBV6-5 CASSPPPGLKETQYF
TRBJ2-1 TRBV28 CASSSLAGGYNEQFF
TRBJ2-7 TRBV6-2/TRBV6-3 CASSPGAYPHEQYF
TRBJ2-7 TRBV27 CASRRTGVEQYF
TRBJ2-1 TRBV18 CASSPHQGLSPDEQFF
TRBJ1-1 TRBV6-5 CATRVEGMGTEAFF
TRBJ1-4 TRBV7-8 CASSHDPADEKLFF
TRBJ1-5 TRBV19 CASHLGSQANQPQHF
TRBJ1-1 TRBV6-1 CASSEVEENTEAFF
TRBJ1-5 TRBV7-8 CASSQSAQGQPQHF
TRBJ2-2 TRBV30 CAWSLSGTSLRGELFF
TRBJ2-7 TRBV27 CASRRQTFYEQYF
TRBJ2-1 TRBV20-1 CSARDGNEQFF
TRBJ2-7 TRBV19 CASSIGPPYEQYF
TRBJ1-5 TRBV28 CASSYDRNQPQHF
TRBJ1-3 TRBV21-1 CASSKIRGLSGNTIYF
TRBJ1-4 TRBV18 CASSPPAQVDEKLFF
TRBJ2-1 TRBV11-3 CASSLLYNEQFF
TRBJ1-5 TRBV2 CASSPTGRRQPQHF
TRBJ2-7 TRBV5-4 CASSAPTSGISEQYF
TRBJ1-3 TRBV5-5 CASSFVRVDRVLSGNTIYF
TRBJ2-1 TRBV7-9 CASSLQDNEQFF
TRBJ2-3 TRBV6-1 CASREGGREADTQYF
TRBJ1-4 TRBV7-9 CASSATGSTNEKLFF
TRBJ1-6 TRBV11-2 CASSSTRSYNSPLHF
TRBJ2-3 TRBV28 CASSGASGRDTDTQYF
TRBJ2-3 TRBV5-1 CASSLVGGADTQYF
TRBJ2-7 TRBV7-6 CASKETPSSYEQYF
TRBJ2-1 TRBV3-1/TRBV3-2 CASSQGFRNNEQFF
TRBJ1-1 TRBV4-3 CASSRVQGEAFF
TRBJ2-3 TRBV10-1 CASSDSGRRLADTQYF
TRBJ1-5 TRBV15 CATSTSADKPQHF
TRBJ2-7 TRBV19 CASSILRTSGRPYEQYF
TRBJ2-1 TRBV5-6 CASSLAGGKEQFF